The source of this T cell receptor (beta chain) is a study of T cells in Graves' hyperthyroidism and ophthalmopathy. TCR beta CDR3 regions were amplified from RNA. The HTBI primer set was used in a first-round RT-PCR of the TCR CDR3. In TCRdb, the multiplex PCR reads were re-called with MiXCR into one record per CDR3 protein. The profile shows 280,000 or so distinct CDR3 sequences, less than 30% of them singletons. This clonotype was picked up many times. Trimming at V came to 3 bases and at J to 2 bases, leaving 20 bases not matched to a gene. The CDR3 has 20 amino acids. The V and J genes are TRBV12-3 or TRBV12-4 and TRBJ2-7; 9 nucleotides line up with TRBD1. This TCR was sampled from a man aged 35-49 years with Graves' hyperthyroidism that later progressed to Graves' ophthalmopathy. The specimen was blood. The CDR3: CASSFRLGGQGSSYTYEQYF. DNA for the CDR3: TGTGCCAGCAGTTTTCGCTTAGGGGGACAGGGTTCGTCTTATACCTACGAGCAGTACTTC.